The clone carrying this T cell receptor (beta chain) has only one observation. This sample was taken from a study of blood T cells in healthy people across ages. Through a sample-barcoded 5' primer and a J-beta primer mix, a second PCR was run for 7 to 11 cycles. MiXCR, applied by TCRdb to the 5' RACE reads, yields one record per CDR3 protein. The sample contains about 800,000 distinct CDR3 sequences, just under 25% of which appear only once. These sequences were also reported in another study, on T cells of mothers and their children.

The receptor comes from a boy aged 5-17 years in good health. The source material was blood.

The DNA for the CDR3 is TGTGCCAGCAGTCCATTTGGACGCAGTATCAACAATGAGCAGTTCTTC. This translates into CASSPFGRSINNEQFF. This chain links TRBV7-9 with TRBJ2-1, with unresolved D. Trimming took 6 bases from V and 5 from J, leaving 20 bases between them. Germline CDR1 reads SEHNR; CDR2 reads FQNEAQ (reference sequence). This CDR3 spans 16 amino acids. The complete variable domain, with remaining parts taken from reference TRBV7-9 and TRBJ2-1, reads DTGVSQNPRHKITKRGQNVTFRCDPISEHNRLYWYRQTLGQGPEFLTYFQNEAQLEKSRLLSDRFSAERPKGSFSTLEIQRTEQGDSAMYLCASSPFGRSINNEQFFGPGTRLTVL.